These 29 T cell receptor beta chains share one sample of origin, sequenced in a study of cytomegalovirus exposure and HLA in healthy donors. Some clones are missing from TCRdb's copy, which holds only in-frame ones; the method was immunoSEQ multiplex PCR. The table has fewer than 250,000 clones, about 86% seen once. The material sequenced was PBMCs. These receptors were taken from a man aged 18 to 30 in good health and CMV-seronegative.

The genes are TRBV6-6 and TRBJ1-1, with D uncertain. This CDR3 has 12 residues. CDR1 is MNHNY, CDR2 SVGAGI, per germline (reference sequence). V gave up 6 bases and J gave up 10 bases, with 15 bases separating them. The CDR3 region has the DNA TGTGCCAGCAGCCTCGCAGAGGTAGGAGCTTTCTTT. It translates to CASSLAEVGAFF.

The rearrangement links TRBV21-1 to TRBJ2-6; the table's D call, TRBD1, was not checked against the DNA. TRBV21-1 is shown as a pseudogene. The CDR3 length is 16 residues. In nucleotides, the CDR3 is TGTGCCACCCGTACGAGGGGGTACTCTGGGGCCAACGTCCTGACTTTC. Its protein is CATRTRGYSGANVLTF.

The genes are TRBV28 and TRBJ1-1, with 7 positions matching TRBD1. This CDR3 spans 15 amino acids. V lost 3 bases and J lost 0; bases outside the gene matches: 4. Per the germline V gene, CDR1 is MDHEN and CDR2 is SYDVKM. CDR3 nucleotide sequence: TGTGCCAGCAGTTTTAATAGGGGGCTGAACACTGAAGCTTTCTTT. Translated, it gives CASSFNRGLNTEAFF.

The V gene is TRBV10-2, the J gene TRBJ1-3; D possibly corresponds to TRBD1 (5 bases). Germline V CDR1 and CDR2: WSHSY, SAAADI. This CDR3 has 12 amino acids. Trimming removed 7 bases at V and 4 bases at J, with 8 bases between. The chain's CDR3 is CASTGSGNTIYF. CDR3 DNA: TGCGCCAGCACAGGGTCCGGAAACACCATATATTTT.

The chain employs TRBV28 and TRBJ2-7, with TRBD1 as a possible D gene (6 bases). CDR3 size: 15 residues. Germline V gene data show CDR1 as MDHEN and CDR2 as SYDVKM. V was pared by 6 bases and J by 0 bases, with 15 bases between. As DNA, the CDR3 is TGTGCCAGCAGCCCTACAGGGTACCCCTCCTACGAGCAGTACTTC. Residues: CASSPTGYPSYEQYF.

The chain recombines TRBV7-2 with TRBJ2-7, with TRBD1 as a possible D gene (6 bases). This CDR3 spans 12 amino acids. V was cut by 6 bases and J by 7 bases, with 13 bases left in between. In germline, CDR1 is SGHTA, CDR2 FQGNSA. DNA of the CDR3: TGTGCCAGCAGTTTACAGGGATGGGAGCAGTACTTC. Encoded protein: CASSLQGWEQYF.

The rearrangement links TRBV19 to TRBJ1-2, with TRBD1 as a possible D gene (5 bases). The CDR3 sequence is 13 residues long. V was pared by 7 bases and J by 4 bases, with 13 bases between. Germline V gene data show CDR1 as LNHDA and CDR2 as SQIVND (reference sequence). CDR3 bases: TGTGCCAGTAAGACGGGGGAGGGCTATGGCTACACCTTC. Its protein product is CASKTGEGYGYTF.

The chain carries TRBV5-8 and TRBJ1-1; D is unresolved. The V gene's germline CDR1 is SGHTS and CDR2 YDEGEE. This CDR3 has 11 residues. Trimming took off 4 bases at V and 3 bases at J, with 4 bases between the two ends. CDR3 region: CASSLYTEAFF. The CDR3 coding sequence is TGTGCCAGCAGCCTTTACACTGAAGCTTTCTTT.

V usage is TRBV5-4 and J usage is TRBJ2-5; no definite D call. Trimming cost V 0 bases and J 5 bases, with 5 bases left between them. Germline V gene sequence: CDR1 SGHNT, CDR2 YYREEE (reference sequence). This CDR3 is 12 amino acids long. CDR3 bases: TGTGCCAGCAGCTTGGCCCGGGAGACCCAGTACTTC. It yields the protein CASSLARETQYF.

The genes are TRBV4-1 and TRBJ2-7; the D gene is possibly TRBD2 (6 bases). Trimming took 2 bases from V and 2 from J, leaving 13 bases between them. The germline CDR1 and CDR2 sequences are MGHRA and YSYEKL. The CDR3 consists of 15 residues. The CDR3 spells CASSQTGEGAYEQYF. For the CDR3, the DNA is TGCGCCAGCAGCCAAACGGGGGAAGGGGCCTACGAGCAGTACTTC.

This clone was recorded once. The rearrangement links TRBV6-1 to TRBJ2-3; 8 nucleotides agree with TRBD2. The CDR3 runs 12 residues. Per germline, CDR1 MNHNS and CDR2 SASEGT. V gave up 5 bases and J gave up 10 bases; unmatched junction bases: 5. CDR3 sequence: CASSPGLGAQYF. The CDR3 DNA sequence: TGTGCCAGCAGTCCGGGACTAGGGGCGCAGTATTTT.

V gene TRBV2 combines with J gene TRBJ1-2; the match to TRBD1 covers 7 bases. This CDR3 has 12 amino acids. Germline loops: CDR1 SNHLY, CDR2 FYNNEI. The junction had 10 bases not matched to a gene; V was cut back by 6 bases and J by 12 bases. CDR3 bases: TGTGCCAGCAGCGACAGGGTAGTGGGGAACACCTTC. Translated, it gives CASSDRVVGNTF.

Turning to this clone: Additional DNA sequences in this sample encode the identical CDR3. This chain joins TRBV2 and TRBJ2-7; 7 bases are shared with TRBD1. CDR3 length equals 12 residues. V was pared by 4 bases and J by 3 bases, with 0 bases of the junction left unmatched. Germline V lookup: CDR1 SNHLY, CDR2 FYNNEI. Here the CDR3 DNA reads TGTGCCAGCAGTGGGGACAGCTACGAGCAGTACTTC. Translating it yields CASSGDSYEQYF.

The J gene is TRBJ2-3, the V gene TRBV4-1, with 10 positions matching TRBD2. The CDR3 is made up of 15 amino acids. V lost 4 bases to trimming and J lost 4 bases; unmatched junction nucleotides: 5. The germline V gene has CDR1 MGHRA and CDR2 YSYEKL. The CDR3 reads CASSLLAGEADTQYF. CDR3 DNA: TGCGCCAGCAGCCTCCTAGCGGGAGAGGCAGATACGCAGTATTTT.

On this clone itself: Other DNA sequences within the sample encode an identical CDR3. The chain links TRBV4-1 to TRBJ1-1; TRBD1 aligns across 8 bases. V was pared by 1 base and J by 5 bases, with 0 bases of the junction left unmatched. CDR3 length: 13 residues. Per the germline V gene, CDR1 is MGHRA and CDR2 is YSYEKL. This chain's CDR3 is CASSQGTGTEAFF. In DNA form, the CDR3 reads TGCGCCAGCAGCCAAGGGACAGGGACTGAAGCTTTCTTT.

The V and J genes are TRBV4-3 and TRBJ2-7, with 8 positions matching TRBD1. The V gene's germline CDR1 is LGHNA and CDR2 YSLEER. Trimming at V came to 1 base and at J to 4 bases, leaving 6 bases not matched to a gene. There are 15 residues in the CDR3. The CDR3 nucleotides read TGCGCCAGCAGCCAAGGGTGGACAGGGTTGTACGAGCAGTACTTC. Protein product: CASSQGWTGLYEQYF.

This clone was detected only a few times. The chain carries TRBV5-1 and TRBJ2-2; 8 nucleotides match TRBD1. Trimming cost V 3 bases and J 10 bases; bases outside gene matches: 8. The CDR3 contains 14 residues. The V gene's germline CDR1 is SGHRS and CDR2 YFSETQ. The CDR3 bases are TGCGCCAGCAGCTCAGCACCAGGGGGCGAGGAGCTGTTTTTT. This gives the protein CASSSAPGGEELFF.

The chain carries TRBV7-9 and TRBJ2-2; 7 bases are a match to TRBD1. V was clipped by 2 bases and J by 1 base; unmatched bases: 1. Germline CDR1 and CDR2: SEHNR and FQNEAQ (reference sequence). The length of the CDR3 is 15 residues. The CDR3 region has the DNA TGTGCCAGCAGCTTACGGGACAGGAACACCGGGGAGCTGTTTTTT. This sequence encodes CASSLRDRNTGELFF.

The sample holds a few counts of this clone. The chain uses TRBV9 and TRBJ1-5; D is ambiguous. The CDR3 runs to 15 residues. The germline gives CDR1 SGDLS, CDR2 YYNGEE. V was trimmed by 4 bases and J by 2 bases, leaving 13 bases between them. The CDR3 here is CASSQTRQGNQPQHF. The CDR3 DNA reads TGTGCCAGCAGCCAGACAAGGCAGGGCAATCAGCCCCAGCATTTT.

The gene calls are TRBV7-2 and TRBJ1-6, with 10 bases matching TRBD1. The CDR3 consists of 16 residues. J lost 10 bases, V lost 5 bases, and 11 bases had no gene match. Germline CDR1 reads SGHTA; CDR2 reads FQGNSA. This chain's CDR3 is CASSGDWTGGKSPLHF. DNA for the CDR3: TGTGCCAGCAGCGGCGACTGGACAGGGGGGAAATCACCCCTCCACTTT.

This clone was counted only a few times. The chain is built from TRBV7-2 and TRBJ1-6, with 10 bases aligning to TRBD1. Trimming at V came to 8 bases and at J to 10 bases, leaving 5 bases not matched to a gene. This CDR3 has 13 residues. Germline CDR1 reads SGHTA; CDR2 reads FQGNSA. For the CDR3, the DNA is TGTGCCAGCCGGGACAGGGGTGTATCACCCCTCCACTTT. Translated, it gives CASRDRGVSPLHF.

This chain joins TRBV27 and TRBJ2-1; 7 positions agree with TRBD2. This CDR3 region has 15 residues. Germline V CDR1 and CDR2: MNHEY, SMNVEV (reference sequence). The V segment lost 2 bases and the J segment 10 bases; nucleotides outside the gene matches: 11. CDR3 residues: CASSLVLAASEEQFF. CDR3 nucleotides: TGTGCCAGCAGTTTAGTGCTAGCGGCCTCCGAAGAGCAGTTCTTC.

The genes are TRBV29-1 and TRBJ2-7, with 7 bases that match TRBD1. The CDR3 is made up of 12 amino acids. Germline V gene data show CDR1 as SQVTM and CDR2 as ANQGSEA. With 6 bases clipped from V and 5 bases from J, the junction kept 7 bases outside the gene matches. For the CDR3, the DNA is TGCAGCGTCAGGGGGAACCAGGACGAGCAGTACTTC. Protein product: CSVRGNQDEQYF.

The chain has TRBV9 and TRBJ2-5; D might be TRBD1 (6 bases). The CDR3 loop spans 15 amino acids. V shed 2 bases and J shed 2 bases, with 13 bases lying between them. Germline V CDR1 and CDR2: SGDLS, YYNGEE. CDR3: CASSVGATGQETQYF. The CDR3 DNA reads as TGTGCCAGCAGCGTTGGGGCGACAGGTCAAGAGACCCAGTACTTC. The whole variable domain, filled in from reference TRBV9 and TRBJ2-5, reads DSGVTQTPKHLITATGQRVTLRCSPRSGDLSVYWYQQSLDQGLQFLIQYYNGEERAKGNILERFSAQQFPDLHSELNLSSLELGDSALYFCASSVGATGQETQYFGPGTRLLVL.

The V gene is TRBV11-2, the J gene TRBJ2-1; tentative D call: TRBD2 (6 bases). Germline CDR1 is SGHAT and CDR2 is FQNNGV. The ends were cut back, 2 bases at V and 6 bases at J, with 11 bases in the middle. The CDR3 length is 14 residues. The CDR3 is CASSLRAGPNEQFF. The CDR3 nucleotides are TGTGCCAGCAGCTTACGGGCGGGGCCCAATGAGCAGTTCTTC.

The rearrangement uses TRBV5-4 and TRBJ2-1; possible D gene TRBD1, 6 bases. Germline V gives CDR1 SGHNT, CDR2 YYREEE (reference sequence). V dropped 3 bases and J dropped 9 bases, with 10 bases sitting between them. CDR3 length: 12 residues. CDR3 coding DNA: TGTGCCAGCAGCTACAGGGAAAGTGAGCAGTTCTTC. Encoded protein: CASSYRESEQFF.

The chain joins TRBV30 to TRBJ2-5; D is unclear. Germline assignment: CDR1 GTSNPN and CDR2 SVGIG (reference sequence). Between the trimmed V and J ends, which lost 4 bases and 5 bases, there was a span of 11 bases. CDR3 length: 12 amino acids. The CDR3 sequence is CAWKAVRETQYF. The CDR3 bases are TGTGCCTGGAAGGCGGTTCGGGAGACCCAGTACTTC.

This rearrangement joins TRBV18 to TRBJ1-6; D possibly corresponds to TRBD1 (5 bases). From germline, CDR1 is KGHSH and CDR2 LQKENI. This CDR3 comprises 14 residues. The V end was cut by 5 bases, the J end by 6 bases, with 11 bases between. CDR3 DNA sequence: TGTGCCAGCTCATGGGGGGGTGGTAATTCACCCCTCCACTTT. It encodes CASSWGGGNSPLHF. The entire variable domain, with the rest obtained from reference TRBV18 and TRBJ1-6, is as follows: NAGVMQNPRHLVRRRGQEARLRCSPMKGHSHVYWYRQLPEEGLKFMVYLQKENIIDESGMPKERFSAEFPKEGPSILRIQQVVRGDSAAYFCASSWGGGNSPLHFGNGTRLTVT.

The rearrangement uses TRBV27 and TRBJ1-2, with 8 bases lining up with TRBD1. V gave up 1 base and J gave up 3 bases; unmatched junction bases: 10. The CDR3 has 17 residues. From germline, CDR1 is MNHEY and CDR2 SMNVEV (reference sequence). The CDR3 coding sequence is TGTGCCAGCAGTTTATTAGGCCGGGACAGGACCTACTATGGCTACACCTTC. It encodes CASSLLGRDRTYYGYTF.